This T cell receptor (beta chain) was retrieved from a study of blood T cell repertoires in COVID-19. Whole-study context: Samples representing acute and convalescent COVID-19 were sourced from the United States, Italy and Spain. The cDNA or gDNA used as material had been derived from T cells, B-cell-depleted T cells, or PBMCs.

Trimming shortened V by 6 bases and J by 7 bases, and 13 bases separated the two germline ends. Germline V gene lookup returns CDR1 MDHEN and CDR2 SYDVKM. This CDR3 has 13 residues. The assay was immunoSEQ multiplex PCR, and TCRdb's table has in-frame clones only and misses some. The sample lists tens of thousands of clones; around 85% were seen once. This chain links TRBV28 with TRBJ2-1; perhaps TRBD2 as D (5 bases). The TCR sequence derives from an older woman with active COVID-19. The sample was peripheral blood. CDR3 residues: CASSPGGWNEQFF. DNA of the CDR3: TGTGCCAGCAGCCCTGGAGGATGGAATGAGCAGTTCTTC. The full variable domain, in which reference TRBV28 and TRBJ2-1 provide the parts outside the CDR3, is DVKVTQSSRYLVKRTGEKVFLECVQDMDHENMFWYRQDPGLGLRLIYFSYDVKMKEKGDIPEGYSVSREKKERFSLILESASTNQTSMYLCASSPGGWNEQFFGPGTRLTVL.